This passage covers 5 T cell receptor beta chains from one sample sequenced in a study of blood T cells in healthy people across ages. A second roughly 7 to 11 cycle PCR used barcoded and J-beta primers. One entry per CDR3 protein, called by TCRdb with MiXCR from the 5' RACE reads. The sample yields around 1.5 million distinct CDR3 sequences, 30% to 35% seen once. The source material was blood. These TCRs come from a woman aged 30 to 39 in good health.

The chain recombines TRBV7-3 with TRBJ2-2; D not resolved. The germline gives CDR1 SGHTA, CDR2 FQGTGA. Trimming took 5 bases from V and 3 from J, leaving 13 bases between them. CDR3 size: 15 residues. The CDR3 bases are TGTGCCAGCAGCCGAACCTCTAGGGACACCGGGGAGCTGTTTTTT. Its translation is CASSRTSRDTGELFF. Variable domain in full (rest from reference TRBV7-3 and TRBJ2-2): GAGVSQTPSNKVTEKGKYVELRCDPISGHTALYWYRQSLGQGPEFLIYFQGTGAADDSGLPNDRFFAVRPEGSVSTLKIQRTERGDSAVYLCASSRTSRDTGELFFGEGSRLTVL.

The chain recombines TRBV4-1 with TRBJ1-4; TRBD1 is a possible D gene (5 bases). V was shortened by 3 bases and J by 8 bases, with 16 bases between the two germline ends. The CDR3 contains 15 residues. From germline, CDR1 is MGHRA and CDR2 YSYEKL. The DNA of the CDR3 is TGCGCCAGCAGCCAGGCGGGCTGGGACGGGGAAAAACTGTTTTTT. Translating it yields CASSQAGWDGEKLFF.

This clonotype was observed a handful of times. The chain is built from TRBV12-3 or TRBV12-4 and TRBJ2-2, with D tentatively TRBD2 (6 bases). The CDR3 contains 15 residues. V was clipped by 3 bases and J by 3 bases, with 11 bases between them. The CDR3 DNA reads as TGTGCCAGCAGTTTGGAGGGATTGTACACCGGGGAGCTGTTTTTT. This sequence encodes CASSLEGLYTGELFF.

The chain joins TRBV12-3 or TRBV12-4 to TRBJ1-5; D is unclear. This CDR3 spans 13 amino acids. Deletions cut 0 bases from V and 7 bases from J, with 7 bases between. The CDR3 coding sequence is TGTGCCAGCAGTTTAGCCGTATACCAGCCCCAGCATTTT. This sequence encodes CASSLAVYQPQHF.

CDR3 bases: TGTGCCAGCAGCTTAGACGGGCAACGCGCAGATACGCAGTATTTT. It yields the protein CASSLDGQRADTQYF. V gene TRBV7-8 combines with J gene TRBJ2-3; D gene uncertain. The germline V gene encodes CDR1 SGHVS and CDR2 FQNEAQ. V was shortened by 1 base and J by 4 bases, with 12 bases between the two germline ends. The CDR3 has 15 amino acids.